This record looks at one T cell receptor (beta chain) sequence and its context. Profiling relied on immunoSEQ multiplex PCR, and the TCRdb table lists in-frame clones only, not all of them. The profile shows over 300,000 clones, around 87% of them singletons. The CDR3 loop spans 15 amino acids. Germline CDR1 reads SGHDN; CDR2 reads FVKESK. V was clipped by 4 bases and J by 5 bases, with 15 bases between them. The sample belongs to a study of blood T cell repertoires in COVID-19. Study details: COVID-19 samples from acute and convalescent phases originated in the United States, Italy and Spain. Sample material is recorded as cDNA or gDNA derived from T cells, B-cell-depleted T cells, or PBMCs.

The sequence derives from a man younger than 30 with active or convalescent COVID-19. The sample was peripheral blood. The V call is TRBV14, the J call TRBJ2-1; D possibly corresponds to TRBD1 (6 bases). CDR3 region: CASSLTGFQDNEQFF. CDR3 DNA sequence: TGTGCCAGCAGCCTTACAGGGTTTCAGGACAATGAGCAGTTCTTC.